These 16 T cell receptor beta chains share one sample of origin, sequenced in a study of control samples from healthy donors and cancer patients (dated by TCRdb to about 2020). The library was prepared using the immunoSEQ multiplex PCR assay. Drawn from immuneACCESS, this table holds only the in-frame rearrangements with V and J called that TCRdb kept. Clones are partly lost; checked studies trace under half to an unresolved V gene and leave the rest unexplained. The table for this sample lists some 120,000 clones; more than 75% of them were counted only once. The top ten clones comprise 2% to 2.5% of the sample. The sequencing sample was made of blood. These receptors all stem from a woman in her seventies in good health.

CDR3 loop: CAAGEQPQHF. The CDR3 DNA follows: TGTGCCGCCGGGGAACAGCCCCAGCATTTT. The chain has TRBV27 and TRBJ1-5; D is undetermined. The ends were cut back, 11 bases at V and 7 bases at J, with 9 bases in the middle. Germline-derived CDR1 and CDR2 are MNHEY and SMNVEV (reference sequence). The CDR3 runs 10 residues.

CDR3 residues: CATSATGGRNQPQHF. Here the CDR3 DNA reads TGTGCCACCAGCGCGACAGGGGGACGAAATCAGCCCCAGCATTTT. The rearrangement links TRBV24-1 to TRBJ1-5, with 9 bases that match TRBD1. From germline, CDR1 is KGHDR and CDR2 SFDVKD. The CDR3 loop spans 15 amino acids. After removal of 7 bases from V and 4 bases from J, the junction contained 7 bases not matched to a gene.

The chain combines TRBV20-1 with TRBJ2-7; D call uncertain. Germline assignment: CDR1 DFQATT and CDR2 SNEGSKA (reference sequence). The CDR3 spans 10 residues. With 3 bases removed from V and 5 bases from J, the gap between germline ends came to 5 bases. The CDR3 DNA is TGCAGTGCTAGCCATAACGAGCAGTACTTC. This sequence encodes CSASHNEQYF.

The CDR3, as DNA: TGTGCCAGCAGCGCGGGACAGGGGGCTTCAGAGACCCAGTACTTC. It translates to CASSAGQGASETQYF. The chain is built from TRBV5-5 and TRBJ2-5; 12 nucleotides match TRBD1. Germline CDR1 SGHKS, CDR2 YYEKEE (reference sequence). The CDR3 covers 15 residues. The ends lost 4 bases at V and 4 bases at J; junction bases unmatched: 5. Variable domain in full (rest from reference TRBV5-5 and TRBJ2-5): DAGVTQSPTHLIKTRGQQVTLRCSPISGHKSVSWYQQVLGQGPQFIFQYYEKEERGRGNFPDRFSARQFPNYSSELNVNALLLGDSALYLCASSAGQGASETQYFGPGTRLLVL.

The chain couples TRBV5-4 to TRBJ1-2, with 8 bases that match TRBD1. J gave up 3 bases and V 1 base, and 2 bases lay outside the gene matches. CDR3 length equals 14 residues. Germline V gene data show CDR1 as SGHNT and CDR2 as YYREEE (reference sequence). The CDR3 here is CASSLQGADYGYTF. For the CDR3, the DNA is TGTGCCAGCAGCTTGCAGGGGGCGGACTATGGCTACACCTTC.

The V gene is TRBV5-6, the J gene TRBJ1-1, with D tentatively TRBD1 (6 bases). Germline V gene sequence: CDR1 SGHDT, CDR2 YYEEEE. The V and J ends lost 2 bases and 0 bases respectively, with 14 bases between them. This CDR3 spans 16 amino acids. CDR3 nucleotides: TGTGCCAGCAGCTTCGGCGGGGGCAGTTTGAACACTGAAGCTTTCTTT. Its translation is CASSFGGGSLNTEAFF.

The chain uses TRBV3-1 (or the pseudogene TRBV3-2) and TRBJ2-5, with D possibly called TRBD1 or TRBD2 (6 bases each). With 0 bases removed from V and 9 bases from J, the gap between germline ends came to 17 bases. The CDR3 sequence is 15 residues long. Germline lookup yields CDR1 LGHDT and CDR2 YNNKEL (reference sequence). This chain's CDR3 is CASSQDAQPGEAQYF. The CDR3 region has the DNA TGTGCCAGCAGCCAAGATGCACAACCAGGGGAGGCCCAGTACTTC.

The chain is built from TRBV10-3 and TRBJ2-3, with 8 bases matching TRBD2. Germline CDR1 and CDR2: ENHRY and SYGVKD. The V and J ends lost 10 bases and 5 bases, in that order; junction bases with no gene match: 14. The CDR3 totals 15 residues. Here the CDR3 DNA reads TGTGCCACCAACCCGGGACTAGTATTGGGAGATACGCAGTATTTT. Its protein product is CATNPGLVLGDTQYF.

The chain employs TRBV24-1 and TRBJ1-5, with D hard to call. This CDR3 is built from 15 residues. Between the trimmed V and J ends, which lost 3 bases and 2 bases, there was a span of 10 bases. Per the germline V gene, CDR1 is KGHDR and CDR2 is SFDVKD. The CDR3 loop reads CATSDPAWGNQPQHF. The CDR3 DNA reads TGTGCCACCAGTGATCCGGCATGGGGCAATCAGCCCCAGCATTTT.

The rearrangement links TRBV12-5 to TRBJ1-3, with 9 positions matching TRBD1. CDR3 length equals 18 residues. CDR1 is LGHNT and CDR2 is FRNRAP in the germline V gene. Trimming at V came to 0 bases and at J to 4 bases, leaving 10 bases not matched to a gene. The DNA for the CDR3 is TGTGCTAGTGGTTTGGTACTAAGGACAGGGGCGTACGGAAACACCATATATTTT. Its protein product is CASGLVLRTGAYGNTIYF.

The chain uses TRBV5-1 and TRBJ1-1, with D maybe TRBD1 (6 bases). The V end lost 4 bases, the J end lost 3 bases, and 22 bases lay between the germline ends. Germline assignment: CDR1 SGHRS and CDR2 YFSETQ. The CDR3 sequence is 17 residues long. The CDR3 DNA sequence: TGCGCCAGCAGCCAACCGAGGGGGAGCGAGCTATACACTGAAGCTTTCTTT. It translates to CASSQPRGSELYTEAFF.

The V gene is TRBV19, the J gene TRBJ1-4, with a tentative D call TRBD1 (5 bases). V was pared by 7 bases and J by 5 bases, with 17 bases between. The CDR3 sequence is 15 residues long. In germline, CDR1 is LNHDA, CDR2 SQIVND (reference sequence). In DNA form, the CDR3 reads TGTGCCAGTAAACCCGCCGGGACGGAAAATGAAAAACTGTTTTTT. Protein product: CASKPAGTENEKLFF.

The chain is built from TRBV9 and TRBJ2-2; D uncertain. Germline V gene sequence: CDR1 SGDLS, CDR2 YYNGEE. The CDR3 runs to 13 residues. The germline V and J ends were trimmed by 6 bases and 7 bases, with 13 bases remaining between them. The CDR3 protein is CASMGNLHGELFF. The CDR3 DNA follows: TGTGCCAGCATGGGCAACCTTCACGGGGAGCTGTTTTTT.

The chain recombines TRBV3-1 (or the pseudogene TRBV3-2) with TRBJ1-2, with D unclear. The CDR3 consists of 11 residues. The germline V gene encodes CDR1 LGHDT and CDR2 YNNKEL (reference sequence). The V and J ends lost 5 bases and 4 bases respectively, with 5 bases between them. In DNA form, the CDR3 reads TGTGCCAGCAGCTCATCCTATGGCTACACCTTC. This gives the protein CASSSSYGYTF.

The chain links TRBV7-3 to TRBJ2-2, with D uncertain. Germline V CDR1 and CDR2: SGHTA, FQGTGA. The germline V and J ends were trimmed by 4 bases and 7 bases, with 10 bases remaining between them. The length of the CDR3 is 13 residues. The CDR3 DNA reads TGTGCCAGCAGCTCATCTATTCACGGGGAGCTGTTTTTT. Translated, it gives CASSSSIHGELFF.

The rearrangement links TRBV27 to TRBJ1-1, with 8 bases aligning to TRBD1. CDR3 length: 15 amino acids. Germline V CDR1 and CDR2: MNHEY, SMNVEV (reference sequence). With 5 bases clipped from V and 0 bases from J, the junction kept 5 bases outside the gene matches. In nucleotides, the CDR3 is TGTGCCAGCAGTATCGGACAGGGAATGAACACTGAAGCTTTCTTT. The encoded protein is CASSIGQGMNTEAFF.